This T cell receptor (beta chain) is from a study of blood T cell repertoires in COVID-19. About the research overall: Both acute and convalescent COVID-19 samples were obtained from the United States, Italy and Spain. Sources were T cells, B-cell-depleted T cells, or PBMCs; the material itself was cDNA or gDNA.

Germline CDR1 and CDR2: LNHDA and SQIVND (reference sequence). The CDR3 consists of 14 residues. With V trimmed by 9 bases and J by 5 bases, 11 bases remained unmatched. How the authors handled the data: Amplification of reference gene primers provided the estimated nucleated cell counts. Sequenced by immunoSEQ multiplex PCR; TCRdb stores in-frame clones only, minus some. The DNA was the basis for D and trimming; V, J and clone size are from that table. In the table there are about 430,000 clones, 70% to 90% of which are singletons. Participant age was roughly 18 to 90 years, and participants resided in fewer than 25 US areas.

The source is a woman between 18 and 30 years old who had been exposed to COVID-19. The sequenced sample was PBMCs or T cells enriched from blood (not recorded which). The J gene is TRBJ2-3, the V gene TRBV19, with 7 bases lining up with TRBD2. The chain's CDR3 is CASPTGTTLDTQYF. CDR3 DNA sequence: TGTGCCAGCCCAACCGGGACTACCCTAGATACGCAGTATTTT. The full variable domain, in which reference TRBV19 and TRBJ2-3 provide the parts outside the CDR3, is DGGITQSPKYLFRKEGQNVTLSCEQNLNHDAMYWYRQDPGQGLRLIYYSQIVNDFQKGDIAEGYSVSREKKESFPLTVTSAQKNPTAFYLCASPTGTTLDTQYFGPGTRLTVL.